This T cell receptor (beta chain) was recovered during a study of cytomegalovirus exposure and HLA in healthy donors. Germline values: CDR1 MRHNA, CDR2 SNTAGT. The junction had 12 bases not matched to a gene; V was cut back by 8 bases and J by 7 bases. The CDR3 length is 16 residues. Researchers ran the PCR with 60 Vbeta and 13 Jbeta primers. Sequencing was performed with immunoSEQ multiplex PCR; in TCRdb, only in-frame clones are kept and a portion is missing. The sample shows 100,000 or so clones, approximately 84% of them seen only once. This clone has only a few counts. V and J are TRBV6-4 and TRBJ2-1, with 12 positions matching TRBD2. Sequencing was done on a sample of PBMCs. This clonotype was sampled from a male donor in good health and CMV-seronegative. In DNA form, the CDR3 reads TGTGCCAGCTGTCGACTAGCGGGAGAAGGATGTAATGAGCAGTTCTTC. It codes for CASCRLAGEGCNEQFF.